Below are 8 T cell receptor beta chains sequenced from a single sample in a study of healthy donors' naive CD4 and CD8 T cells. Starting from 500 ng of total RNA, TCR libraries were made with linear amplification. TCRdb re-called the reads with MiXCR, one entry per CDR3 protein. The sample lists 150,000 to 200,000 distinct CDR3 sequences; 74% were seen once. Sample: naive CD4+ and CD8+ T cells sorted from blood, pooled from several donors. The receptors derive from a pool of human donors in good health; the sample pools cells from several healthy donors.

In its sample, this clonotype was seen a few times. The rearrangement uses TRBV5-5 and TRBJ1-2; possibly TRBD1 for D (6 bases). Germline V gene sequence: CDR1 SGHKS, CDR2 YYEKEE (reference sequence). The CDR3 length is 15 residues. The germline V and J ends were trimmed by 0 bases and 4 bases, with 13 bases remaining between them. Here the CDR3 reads CASSLASGASYGYTF. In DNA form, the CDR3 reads TGTGCCAGCAGCTTGGCCTCGGGGGCCAGCTATGGCTACACCTTC.

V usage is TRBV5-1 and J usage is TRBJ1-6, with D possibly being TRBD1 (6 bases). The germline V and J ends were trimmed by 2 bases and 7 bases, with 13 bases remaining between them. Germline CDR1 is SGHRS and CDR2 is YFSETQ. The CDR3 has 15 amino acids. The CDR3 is CASSFAGDRNSPLHF. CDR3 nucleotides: TGCGCCAGCAGCTTCGCCGGAGACAGGAATTCACCCCTCCACTTT. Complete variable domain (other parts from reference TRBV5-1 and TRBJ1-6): KAGVTQTPRYLIKTRGQQVTLSCSPISGHRSVSWYQQTPGQGLQFLFEYFSETQRNKGNFPGRFSGRQFSNSRSEMNVSTLELGDSALYLCASSFAGDRNSPLHFGNGTRLTVT.

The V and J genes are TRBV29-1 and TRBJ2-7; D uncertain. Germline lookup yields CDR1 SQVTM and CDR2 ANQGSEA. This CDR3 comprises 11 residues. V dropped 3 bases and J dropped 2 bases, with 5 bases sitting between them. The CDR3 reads CSVDTTYEQYF. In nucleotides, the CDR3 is TGCAGCGTTGACACAACCTACGAGCAGTACTTC.

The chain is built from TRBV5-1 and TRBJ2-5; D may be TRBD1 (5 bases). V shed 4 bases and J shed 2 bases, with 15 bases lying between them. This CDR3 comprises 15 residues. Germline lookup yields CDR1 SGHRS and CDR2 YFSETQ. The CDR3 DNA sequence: TGCGCCAGCAGCGCTCAGGGAAGCAGACAAGAGACCCAGTACTTC. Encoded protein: CASSAQGSRQETQYF.

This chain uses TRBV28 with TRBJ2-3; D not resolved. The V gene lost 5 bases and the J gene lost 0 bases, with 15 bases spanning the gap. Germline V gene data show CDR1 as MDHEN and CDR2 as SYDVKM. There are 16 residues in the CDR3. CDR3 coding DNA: TGTGCCAGCAGTATACTACTACAGAAGAGCACAGATACGCAGTATTTT. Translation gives CASSILLQKSTDTQYF.

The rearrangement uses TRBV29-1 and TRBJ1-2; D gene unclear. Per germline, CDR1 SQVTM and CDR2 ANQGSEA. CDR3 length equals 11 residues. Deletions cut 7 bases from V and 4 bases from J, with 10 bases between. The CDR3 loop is CSAFLSYGYTF. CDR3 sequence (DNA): TGCAGCGCTTTCCTTTCCTATGGCTACACCTTC.

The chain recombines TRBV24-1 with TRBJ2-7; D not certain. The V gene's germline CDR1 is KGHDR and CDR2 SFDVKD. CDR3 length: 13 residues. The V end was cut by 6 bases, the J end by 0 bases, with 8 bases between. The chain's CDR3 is CATSLGPSYEQYF. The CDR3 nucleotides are TGTGCCACCAGTCTCGGACCCTCCTACGAGCAGTACTTC.

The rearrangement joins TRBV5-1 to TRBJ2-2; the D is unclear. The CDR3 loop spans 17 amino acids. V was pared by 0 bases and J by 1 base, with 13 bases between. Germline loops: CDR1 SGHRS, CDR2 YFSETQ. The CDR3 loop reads CASSLAVHGLNTGELFF. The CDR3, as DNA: TGCGCCAGCAGCTTGGCCGTACACGGTTTGAACACCGGGGAGCTGTTTTTT.